This section outlines one T cell receptor (beta chain) sequence together with its context. The assay was immunoSEQ multiplex PCR, and TCRdb's table has in-frame clones only and misses some. Here the sample spans about 66,000 clones, just over 90% being singletons. The CDR3 totals 14 residues. Per germline, CDR1 SQVTM and CDR2 ANQGSEA. The V end lost 4 bases, the J end lost 7 bases, and 19 bases lay between the germline ends. This sample stems from a study of T cell changes during pregnancy in multiple sclerosis. The V gene is TRBV29-1, the J gene TRBJ1-1, with D maybe TRBD1 (5 bases). Specimen: peripheral blood, collected in the third trimester of pregnancy. The sequence was obtained from a female donor with multiple sclerosis, enrolled in a pregnancy study. The DNA for the CDR3 is TGCAGCGTTGTGAGGGGCGGGGAACACGGTGAAGCTTTCTTT. Translation gives CSVVRGGEHGEAFF.